Listed here is a single TCR beta chain. Its matching antigen is unknown. For each CDR3 protein, TCRdb gives one entry from its re-call of the 5' RACE reads, without DNA. This listing includes hundreds of thousands of distinct CDR3 sequences. The record originates from a study of T cells expressing NK-cell markers. Study information: The authors sequenced eight donors, of whom seven were HCMV-seropositive and one was seronegative. Study-wide findings and caveats: NKG2C+ dominant clonotype frequencies in a handful of donors were roughly 1.0-7.5% of CD8+ T cells.

This CDR3 comprises 13 residues. Germline loops: CDR1 DFQATT, CDR2 SNEGSKA (reference sequence). The sequenced material came from blood T cells: a sorted CD56 or NKG2C T cell subset, CD4+ or CD8+ T cells, or bulk PBMC T cells (not recorded which). The clonotype comes from a woman between 18 and 69 years old in good health. The V and J genes are TRBV20-1 and TRBJ2-3; TCRdb indicates TRBD2, and absent DNA this call remains unverified. The CDR3 here is CSADKRGEDTQYF.